The 28 T cell receptor beta chains listed next were all sequenced from one sample in a study of blood T cell repertoires in COVID-19. The data were produced by immunoSEQ multiplex PCR, yet TCRdb's version contains in-frame clones alone and is incomplete. Of 65,000 to 95,000 clones in the sample, nearly 90% were seen once. The source material was peripheral blood. These receptors all come from a man between 65 and 85 years old with active or convalescent COVID-19.

V usage is TRBV30 and J usage is TRBJ2-1, with 7 nucleotides matching TRBD2. There are 15 residues in the CDR3. Germline-derived CDR1 and CDR2 are GTSNPN and SVGIG (reference sequence). V shed 1 base and J 0 bases; nucleotides not matched to a gene: 3. This chain's CDR3 is CAWSGAGSSYNEQFF. In DNA, the CDR3 is TGTGCCTGGAGTGGAGCGGGAAGCTCCTACAATGAGCAGTTCTTC.

The V and J genes are TRBV27 and TRBJ2-5; D gene unclear. Germline-derived CDR1 and CDR2 are MNHEY and SMNVEV (reference sequence). The length of the CDR3 is 16 residues. V was shortened by 6 bases and J by 5 bases, with 22 bases between the two germline ends. This CDR3 is CASRRARSRDRETQYF. Here the CDR3 DNA reads TGTGCCAGCAGGCGCGCTAGGTCCCGCGATAGGGAGACCCAGTACTTC.

V and J are TRBV30 and TRBJ1-5; D is unresolved. There are 12 residues in the CDR3. Trimming left V 3 bases short and J 10 bases short, with 13 bases between. Looked up from germline, CDR1 is GTSNPN and CDR2 is SVGIG (reference sequence). The CDR3: CAWSLGGSPQHF. DNA of the CDR3: TGTGCCTGGAGCCTCGGCGGGAGTCCCCAGCATTTT. The whole variable domain, filled in from reference TRBV30 and TRBJ1-5, reads SQTIHQWPATLVQPVGSPLSLECTVEGTSNPNLYWYRQAAGRGLQLLFYSVGIGQISSEVPQNLSASRPQDRQFILSSKKLLLSDSGFYLCAWSLGGSPQHFGDGTRLSIL.

V and J are TRBV29-1 and TRBJ1-2; no reliable D call. Germline loops: CDR1 SQVTM, CDR2 ANQGSEA. The CDR3 consists of 15 residues. Trimming pared 0 bases from V and 6 bases from J, leaving 17 bases between. The CDR3 here is CSVEDINYQHNGYTF. The DNA for the CDR3 is TGCAGCGTTGAAGATATAAACTACCAACACAATGGCTACACCTTC.

The chain couples TRBV9 to TRBJ2-4, with a tentative D call TRBD2 (5 bases). Germline CDR1 is SGDLS and CDR2 is YYNGEE. The CDR3 totals 21 residues. The V and J ends lost 0 bases and 12 bases respectively, with 37 bases between them. The CDR3 region has the DNA TGTGCCAGCAGCGTAGATTCGGGGTCGTCGTCACCTGAGACGACGCTACTTTCTCAGTACTTC. This gives the protein CASSVDSGSSSPETTLLSQYF.

The rearrangement links TRBV3-1 (or the pseudogene TRBV3-2) to TRBJ2-7; the match to TRBD2 covers 14 bases. The CDR3 extends over 17 amino acids. The V gene end was trimmed by 1 base and the J gene end by 5 bases; junction bases not matched to a gene: 7. CDR1 is LGHDT and CDR2 is YNNKEL in the germline V gene (reference sequence). The CDR3 coding sequence is TGTGCCAGCAGCCAAGTTCGACTAGCGGGAGGGAGGAACGAGCAGTACTTC. Translated: CASSQVRLAGGRNEQYF.

This rearrangement joins TRBV19 to TRBJ2-5; the match to TRBD2 covers 12 bases. This CDR3 has 14 residues. V lost 7 bases and J lost 7; bases outside the gene matches: 7. Germline CDR1 LNHDA, CDR2 SQIVND (reference sequence). The CDR3 here is CASTRTSGTGTQYF. DNA of the CDR3: TGTGCCAGTACCCGGACTAGCGGGACGGGGACCCAGTACTTC.

J is TRBJ1-1 and V is TRBV6-6, with D possibly matching TRBD1 (6 bases). Trimming removed 6 bases from V and 1 base from J, with 12 bases in between. The germline V gene has CDR1 MNHNY and CDR2 SVGAGI (reference sequence). The CDR3 sequence is 14 residues long. DNA of the CDR3: TGTGCCAGCAGCGCACTCAGGGGGAACACTGAAGCTTTCTTT. Its translation is CASSALRGNTEAFF.

V is TRBV7-9 and J is TRBJ1-3; D may be TRBD1 (6 bases). Germline V CDR1 and CDR2: SEHNR, FQNEAQ (reference sequence). The CDR3 contains 15 residues. V was cut by 1 base and J by 0 bases, with 7 bases left in between. The CDR3 sequence is CASSLEGGSGNTIYF. CDR3 in DNA: TGTGCCAGCAGCTTAGAAGGGGGCTCTGGAAACACCATATATTTT.

This rearrangement joins TRBV7-9 to TRBJ1-2; D is unclear. The CDR3 sequence is 12 residues long. V lost 5 bases and J lost 5, with 9 bases in between. Germline V gene lookup returns CDR1 SEHNR and CDR2 FQNEAQ (reference sequence). For the CDR3, the DNA is TGTGCCAGCAGCATACAGAGTTATGGCTACACCTTC. Protein: CASSIQSYGYTF. Looking up the rest from reference TRBV7-9 and TRBJ1-2 gives the full variable domain: DTGVSQNPRHKITKRGQNVTFRCDPISEHNRLYWYRQTLGQGPEFLTYFQNEAQLEKSRLLSDRFSAERPKGSFSTLEIQRTEQGDSAMYLCASSIQSYGYTFGSGTRLTVV.

The V and J genes are TRBV18 and TRBJ2-7; 11 bases fit TRBD2. In germline, CDR1 is KGHSH, CDR2 LQKENI. Trimming removed 4 bases from V and 0 bases from J; junction bases left unmatched: 2. CDR3 length: 15 residues. The CDR3 DNA is TGTGCCAGCTCACGAGGGACTAGCGGCTCCTACGAGCAGTACTTC. This sequence encodes CASSRGTSGSYEQYF.

The J gene is TRBJ1-6, the V gene TRBV7-2; maybe TRBD1 (6 bases). Trimming took off 5 bases at V and 10 bases at J, with 12 bases between the two ends. CDR3 length equals 13 residues. The germline V gene has CDR1 SGHTA and CDR2 FQGNSA. CDR3 nucleotide sequence: TGTGCCAGCAGCGCCACAGGGACCTCACCCCTCCACTTT. Its translation: CASSATGTSPLHF.

The chain employs TRBV15 and TRBJ2-3; 9 nucleotides line up with TRBD2. V lost 0 bases to trimming and J lost 0 bases; unmatched junction nucleotides: 7. Germline CDR1 reads LNHNV; CDR2 reads YYDKDF (reference sequence). The CDR3 consists of 18 residues. The CDR3 DNA reads TGTGCCACCAGCAGAGATTCAAGCGGGGGGCCTAGCACAGATACGCAGTATTTT. Protein: CATSRDSSGGPSTDTQYF.

This clone was observed a single time. The chain joins TRBV11-3 to TRBJ2-1; 10 positions match TRBD2. Germline lookup yields CDR1 SGHNT and CDR2 YENEEA. The trim removed 1 base at V and 6 bases at J, leaving 3 bases unmatched. The CDR3 loop spans 15 amino acids. CDR3 nucleotide sequence: TGTGCCAGCAGCTTAGTTAGCGGGGGGCCCAATGAGCAGTTCTTC. It encodes CASSLVSGGPNEQFF.

The chain links TRBV5-4 to TRBJ1-1; D gene uncertain. The CDR3 covers 11 residues. Trimming left V 4 bases short and J 8 bases short, with 9 bases between. The germline V gene has CDR1 SGHNT and CDR2 YYREEE (reference sequence). The CDR3 reads CASSLDGEAFF. Written as DNA, the CDR3 is TGTGCCAGCAGCCTAGACGGCGAAGCTTTCTTT.

This clone came up once. The chain joins TRBV25-1 to TRBJ1-1; no clear D. Between the trimmed V and J ends, which lost 4 bases and 4 bases, there was a span of 10 bases. Germline-derived CDR1 and CDR2 are MGHDK and SYGVNS. The CDR3 covers 13 residues. DNA of the CDR3: TGTGCCAGCAGTGCCCTCGTGAGCACTGAAGCTTTCTTT. As protein: CASSALVSTEAFF.

CDR3: CASSTGTHNTEAFF. The CDR3 DNA reads as TGTGCCAGCAGTACCGGGACACACAACACTGAAGCTTTCTTT. V gene TRBV6-5 combines with J gene TRBJ1-1; tentatively, D is TRBD1 (6 bases). The CDR3 has 14 amino acids. V lost 5 bases to trimming and J lost 2 bases, with 12 bases between them. Germline loops: CDR1 MNHEY, CDR2 SVGAGI.

This chain links TRBV7-2 with TRBJ1-3; 7 nucleotides agree with TRBD1. CDR3 length: 16 amino acids. The junction had 5 bases not matched to a gene; V was cut back by 3 bases and J by 0 bases. Germline CDR1 reads SGHTA; CDR2 reads FQGNSA. The CDR3 is CASSLSGGYSGNTIYF. CDR3 coding DNA: TGTGCCAGCAGCTTGTCAGGGGGGTACTCTGGAAACACCATATATTTT.

The J gene is TRBJ2-1, the V gene TRBV7-2; TRBD2 might be the D (5 bases). Trimming stripped 1 base from V and 5 bases from J, with 12 bases between. CDR3 size: 15 residues. The germline V gene encodes CDR1 SGHTA and CDR2 FQGNSA. DNA of the CDR3: TGTGCCAGCAGCTTAGAGCGGCTCAGCCACAATGAGCAGTTCTTC. Its protein is CASSLERLSHNEQFF.

This chain connects TRBV19 to TRBJ2-5; TRBD1 matches 12 bases. The V and J ends lost 9 bases and 4 bases, in that order; junction bases with no gene match: 6. Germline lookup yields CDR1 LNHDA and CDR2 SQIVND (reference sequence). The CDR3 runs to 14 residues. CDR3 loop: CASSGTGGTETQYF. The CDR3 nucleotides are TGTGCCAGCTCCGGGACAGGGGGCACAGAGACCCAGTACTTC.

The chain uses TRBV19 and TRBJ1-4; 11 nucleotides agree with TRBD1. This CDR3 is 15 amino acids long. Trimming cost V 5 bases and J 8 bases; bases outside gene matches: 7. Germline-derived CDR1 and CDR2 are LNHDA and SQIVND (reference sequence). CDR3 protein: CASSLRTGGGEKLFF. DNA of the CDR3: TGTGCCAGTAGTCTCCGGACAGGGGGCGGCGAAAAACTGTTTTTT.

The gene calls are TRBV7-2 and TRBJ2-1, with TRBD2 matching 14 bases. Trimming took 5 bases from V and 9 from J; bases not matched to a gene: 9. This CDR3 comprises 16 residues. The germline V gene has CDR1 SGHTA and CDR2 FQGNSA. CDR3 nucleotide sequence: TGTGCCAGCAGCCCATACGGGACTAGCGGGAGTGGTGAGCAGTTCTTC. This gives the protein CASSPYGTSGSGEQFF.

The chain employs TRBV5-1 and TRBJ2-1, with D tentatively TRBD2 (7 bases). The CDR3 has 16 residues. In germline, CDR1 is SGHRS, CDR2 YFSETQ. With 0 bases removed from V and 7 bases from J, the gap between germline ends came to 17 bases. DNA for the CDR3: TGCGCCAGCAGCTTGGTCCTGGGGGGGCAGGGGAATGAGCAGTTCTTC. As protein: CASSLVLGGQGNEQFF.

V gene TRBV28 combines with J gene TRBJ1-4, with 9 bases identical to TRBD1. CDR1 is MDHEN and CDR2 is SYDVKM in the germline V gene. J gave up 11 bases and V 6 bases, and 19 bases lay outside the gene matches. The CDR3 has 17 residues. In DNA form, the CDR3 reads TGTGCCAGCAGCTTAGCCGGGACAGGGCCTCTACGGGGGAAACTGTTTTTT. This translates into CASSLAGTGPLRGKLFF.

J is TRBJ1-5 and V is TRBV10-3; 7 positions match TRBD1. There are 14 residues in the CDR3. The junction had 5 bases not matched to a gene; V was cut back by 2 bases and J by 7 bases. Germline V gene sequence: CDR1 ENHRY, CDR2 SYGVKD. The CDR3 region is CAISEQGGGQPQHF. The CDR3 nucleotides read TGTGCCATCAGTGAGCAAGGGGGCGGGCAGCCCCAGCATTTT.

The V call is TRBV5-4, the J call TRBJ1-4; D call uncertain. This CDR3 has 15 residues. Germline values: CDR1 SGHNT, CDR2 YYREEE (reference sequence). The V end was cut by 4 bases, the J end by 1 base, with 11 bases between. The CDR3 here is CASSTDGETNEKLFF. The CDR3 nucleotides read TGTGCCAGCAGCACCGACGGGGAAACTAATGAAAAACTGTTTTTT.

This clone has just one count. This rearrangement joins TRBV19 to TRBJ2-3, with TRBD2 matching over 14 bases. The germline V gene encodes CDR1 LNHDA and CDR2 SQIVND (reference sequence). The trim removed 1 base at V and 6 bases at J, leaving 3 bases unmatched. The CDR3 length is 16 residues. The chain's CDR3 is CASSIGTSGRSDTQYF. CDR3 DNA: TGTGCCAGTAGTATAGGGACTAGCGGGAGGTCTGATACGCAGTATTTT.

The gene calls are TRBV5-1 and TRBJ2-7; 9 positions agree with TRBD1. This CDR3 has 17 amino acids. The trim removed 4 bases at V and 0 bases at J, leaving 11 bases unmatched. In germline, CDR1 is SGHRS, CDR2 YFSETQ. The CDR3 region is CASSLGADRGDSYEQYF. The CDR3 DNA sequence: TGCGCCAGCAGCCTCGGAGCGGACAGGGGCGACTCCTACGAGCAGTACTTC.